This record looks at one TCR beta chain sequence and its context. The antigen it binds to is not known. Nothing much larger sits one base from this clone, and base qualities are not available. Library preparation was by the immunoSEQ multiplex PCR assay. Per the source publication's procedure: A statistical classification framework was built for diagnosing cytomegalovirus status from the catalog of TCR beta chain sequences. TCRdb holds this immuneACCESS table with in-frame rearrangements only. Some clones are missing; in checked studies, unresolved V genes explain under half, and the rest has no known cause. V and J calls plus clone size are reproduced from that table; the DNA served to infer D and trimming. The sample has about 44,000 clones on record, approximately 93% of them singletons. Of the sample, approximately 2.1% falls within the top ten clones. From its cysteine to its phenylalanine, the CDR3 spans 16 amino acids. Only the CDR3 DNA stays, 48 bases, in frame from base 1. Trimming removed 1 base from V and 0 bases from J; the gene matches leave 5 bases unexplained. The germline V gene provides CDR1 KGHSH and CDR2 LQKENI.

This entry comes from a study of cytomegalovirus exposure and HLA in healthy donors (dated by TCRdb to about 2017). Regarding the complete study: According to a later analysis, one platform produced both the 100 to 150 validation repertoires and the roughly 640 repertoires of the first cohort. The study aimed to test whether signatures of past pathogen exposure could be identified by cataloging public T cell receptors. A separate validation cohort of about 110 different subjects was used in addition to the 666-subject first cohort. To predict cytomegalovirus infection status, the study brought together high-throughput TCR immunosequencing, statistical association of individual TCRs with disease status, and machine learning.

Separate from the roughly 700-subject first cohort, the validation cohort of over 90 subjects was the group to which the donors belonged. Results and caveats for the whole study, not just this receptor: A total of some 180 TCR beta chains were listed by the study as associated with cytomegalovirus. In a later analysis, TCRs clustered in the first cohort were found to also tend to co-occur in the approximately 110 validation repertoires, with about 94% of cluster scores above 0. Across donors, most TCR sequences were observed very rarely, whereas some public TCRs were present in many individuals. Three of the identified cytomegalovirus-associated TCR beta chains were confirmed in vitro to be specific for cytomegalovirus antigens. The validation cohort had no HLA typing available for a later analysis, so co-occurrence within that cohort was assessed over all 130 or so repertoires. The classifier was reported to diagnose cytomegalovirus status with high specificity and sensitivity in both the original cohort and the validation cohort. The authors suggested that the approach could potentially be extended to other disease states and immunological phenotypes.

This receptor was obtained from a woman aged 18-30 years in good health and CMV-seronegative. Here the chain combines TRBV18 and TRBJ1-1; TRBD1 matches 7 bases in the middle. Source material: PBMCs. The DNA reads TGTGCCAGCTCACCACTACAGGGACAGTTGAACACTGAAGCTTTCTTT. Translated, this gives CASSPLQGQLNTEAFF.